This T cell receptor beta chain came from a study of prognosis after radiotherapy for stage I lung cancer (dated by TCRdb to the early 2020s). As for the study more broadly: Between early 2018 and 2019, some 18 patients with stage I NSCLC were enrolled in Nanjing, China. Stage I lung tumors that were newly diagnosed and primary were found in about 14 patients, while a few patients had oligometastatic NSCLC after surgical resection of the primary tumor. All patients were considered medically inoperable, owing to comorbidities in more than 10 and refusal of surgery in about 7. Ages in the cohort of about a dozen men and a handful of women ranged from about 50 to 84 years, with a median of 74. Tumor histology was squamous cell carcinoma in over 5 patients and adenocarcinoma in twelve. SBRT was given in 3 to 5 fractions with a biologically effective dose of at least 100 Gy, using image-guided IMRT or VMAT. No patient received concurrent therapy alongside SBRT. Four of the 19 patients developed distant metastases after SBRT, at a median of around 7 months; the other 15 showed no significant progression. This study profiled peripheral blood TCR beta repertoires from stage I NSCLC patients before and after stereotactic body radiotherapy and linked the repertoires to distant failure. The study took one blood sample before SBRT and one after SBRT from each of around 19 patients and sequenced all 38 samples.

The study at large found these results: The study was limited by the small cohort and short follow-up, and independent validation of the study findings is required. No determination of tumor specificity was made for expanded TCR clones. After SBRT, the number of unique TCR clones decreased (median about 9,100 before versus some 7,000 after; Wilcoxon paired P=0.011). No adjustment for multiple comparisons was applied to any of the reported P values. Post-SBRT Shannon entropy and its change from baseline were lower in patients who developed distant metastases; baseline Shannon entropy was not associated with metastases. TRBV and TRBJ usage frequencies reportedly differed by metastasis status, in two V genes at baseline and in several V and two J genes after SBRT.

All patients had node-negative disease on CT and PET/CT, and none had a history of other malignancies or had previously received chemotherapy or radiotherapy. Around 6 milliliters of peripheral venous blood were drawn into EDTA tubes at each of two time points. Ficoll-Paque Plus density-gradient centrifugation was used to isolate PBMCs. Right after collection, samples were kept at -80 degrees C until analysis. Worth noting for this clonotype: Its antigen remains unidentified. This likely stems from a read error, as it lies one base from a far larger clone.

Two rounds of multiplex PCR were performed to amplify the TCR beta CDR3 region from genomic DNA. The first PCR round used primers specific to each TRBV and TRBJ gene, with sequences filed in Chinese patent CN105087789A. Universal primers were used in the second round of PCR. The Roche High Pure PCR Template Preparation Kit was used to extract genomic DNA from frozen PBMCs. Libraries were sequenced paired-end with 151 bp reads on an Illumina HiSeq 3000. For the original study's pipeline: Raw reads lacking the multiplex PCR primer sequences were removed with CutAdapt. High-quality paired reads were merged into contigs with PEAR. MiXCR assigned TRB V, D and J gene segments to each contig by aligning to reference sequences. To remove sequencing errors, CDR3 sequences were clustered according to base quality and sequence similarity. Shannon entropy, normalized by the natural log of the productive TCR sequence number, served as the measure of diversity. Clonality was defined as one minus Shannon entropy divided by the natural log of the number of unique clonotypes. The Youden index of ROC curves was used to select progression-free survival cut-offs for repertoire metrics, and analyses were performed in R 3.5.3. TCRdb ran its own pipeline on the public reads, namely fastp trimming at Q25 and MiXCR clone calling, and kept in-frame beta chains. When rows share a CDR3 protein, they turn into one entry using the most common DNA and genes. TCRdb, rather than the study authors, made the V and J calls. The sample table lists tens of thousands of distinct CDR3 sequences, 26% of them with a count of one. The ten largest make up about 7.5% of the sample.

The CDR3 sequence holds 13 residues, the cysteine and phenylalanine included. Solely the CDR3 DNA is kept, with 39 bases framed from the first base. Per the germline V gene, SGHAT is the CDR1 and FQNNGV is the CDR2. V is shortened by 4 bases, J by 16 bases, and the region joining them spans 19 bases. Sequenced here: PBMCs, sampled before or after stereotactic body radiation therapy (not recorded which). The rearrangement combines TRBV11-2 with TRBJ2-2; 7 matching bases give a weak D call of TRBD1. This TCR was sampled from a donor over 45 with non-small cell lung cancer. The nucleotide sequence reads TGTGCCAGCAGCTCCCAGGGGGACTCGACGCAGTTTTTT. It translates to CASSSQGDSTQFF.